This TCR beta chain was captured in a study of cytomegalovirus exposure and HLA in healthy donors. General observations from the study: A later analysis showed HLA-associated TCR beta chains outstripping equally common others in clonal expansion. As a later analysis showed, a missense DCLRE1C variant was linked to trimming of TCR beta V- and J-genes. In a later analysis, CMV-associated beta chains were mostly HLA-associated, it appeared. Sequencing probably produced one cluster of sequence variants that were highly shared.

Comments on this clone: Antigen specificity is unknown.

The V gene lost 1 base and the J gene lost 9 bases, with 7 bases spanning the gap. Germline assignment: CDR1 SGHVS and CDR2 FQNEAQ. This CDR3 is 12 amino acids long. PCR was performed using 60 Vbeta and 13 Jbeta primers. Clones were read by immunoSEQ multiplex PCR, and TCRdb kept only the in-frame ones, dropping some. The table includes under 150,000 clones, about 80% detected once. The sample consisted of PBMCs. The origin of this receptor is a woman in her 40s in good health and CMV-seronegative. V gene TRBV7-8 combines with J gene TRBJ1-5; no reliable D call. This chain's CDR3 is CASSLGQPPQHF. CDR3 in DNA: TGTGCCAGCAGCTTAGGACAACCGCCCCAGCATTTT.